Presented here are 6 T cell receptor beta chains from one specimen sequenced in a study of T cell responses to AZD1222 COVID-19 vaccine. TCRdb keeps only in-frame clones here, not all; method: immunoSEQ multiplex PCR. The table lists roughly 150,000 clones, 93% of them singletons. The sequencing used peripheral blood, collected on day 0 of AZD1222 vaccination. The receptors here all came from an adult in good health.

The chain combines TRBV6-5 with TRBJ1-2; D is ambiguous. This CDR3 comprises 13 residues. Trimming left V 8 bases short and J 4 bases short, with 14 bases between. Germline-derived CDR1 and CDR2 are MNHEY and SVGAGI. The DNA of the CDR3 is TGTGCCAGCGGGAGGCAGACGTTCTATGGCTACACCTTC. Protein sequence: CASGRQTFYGYTF.

The chain combines TRBV2 with TRBJ2-1; TRBD1 might be the D (6 bases). The CDR3 has 15 amino acids. V shed 3 bases and J shed 7 bases, with 16 bases lying between them. CDR1 is SNHLY, CDR2 FYNNEI, per germline. The CDR3 sequence: CASSDPGDPINEQFF. The CDR3 DNA sequence: TGTGCCAGCAGTGACCCAGGGGACCCGATAAATGAGCAGTTCTTC.

The chain joins TRBV28 to TRBJ2-1; the match to TRBD1 covers 8 bases. The V gene's germline CDR1 is MDHEN and CDR2 SYDVKM. This CDR3 has 14 residues. V lost 5 bases to trimming and J lost 4 bases; unmatched junction nucleotides: 4. The CDR3 DNA sequence: TGTGCCAGCAGTCCGCGGACAGGGTACAATGAGCAGTTCTTC. Residues: CASSPRTGYNEQFF.

The chain uses TRBV28 and TRBJ2-5, with D uncertain. Germline-derived CDR1 and CDR2 are MDHEN and SYDVKM. Trimming removed 6 bases from V and 4 bases from J, with 15 bases in between. The CDR3 length is 14 residues. CDR3 sequence reads: CASSPVKSRETQYF. The DNA of the CDR3 is TGTGCCAGCAGCCCCGTAAAAAGTAGAGAGACCCAGTACTTC.

The chain joins TRBV6-5 to TRBJ2-7; perhaps TRBD1 as D (6 bases). Trimming took 4 bases from V and 2 from J, leaving 12 bases between them. The length of the CDR3 is 14 residues. Looked up from germline, CDR1 is MNHEY and CDR2 is SVGAGI. CDR3 residues: CASSFGQPAYEQYF. In DNA, the CDR3 is TGTGCCAGCAGTTTCGGACAGCCAGCCTACGAGCAGTACTTC.

The genes are TRBV7-9 and TRBJ1-2, with 7 bases that match TRBD1. Germline CDR1 reads SEHNR; CDR2 reads FQNEAQ (reference sequence). Trimming removed 1 base from V and 6 bases from J; junction bases left unmatched: 8. CDR3 length equals 15 residues. The CDR3 region has the DNA TGTGCCAGCAGCTTAGTCGTGACAGGGAGGCATGGCTACACCTTC. This encodes CASSLVVTGRHGYTF. Using reference TRBV7-9 and TRBJ1-2 for the parts outside the CDR3, the full variable domain is DTGVSQNPRHKITKRGQNVTFRCDPISEHNRLYWYRQTLGQGPEFLTYFQNEAQLEKSRLLSDRFSAERPKGSFSTLEIQRTEQGDSAMYLCASSLVVTGRHGYTFGSGTRLTVV.